The table lists the clone carrying this T cell receptor (beta chain) with a few counts. All donors were healthy, and all were Caucasian. This entry is derived from a study of identical twins. TCRdb reanalysed the 5' RACE reads using MiXCR and keeps one entry per CDR3 protein. The table has hundreds of thousands of distinct CDR3 sequences, about 20% seen once; the top ten hold roughly 13%. Trimming pared 8 bases from V and 3 bases from J, leaving 16 bases between. The CDR3 totals 14 residues. In germline, CDR1 is MNHEY, CDR2 SVGEGT. These records were also assigned to another study, of T cells expressing NK-cell markers. That report adds: Sequencing of TCR beta repertoires drew on sorted CD3+CD56+NKG2C+, CD3+CD56+NKG2C- and CD3+CD56-NKG2C+ T cells. Restriction of the sorted population to alpha-beta TCR T cells was achieved in several experiments with an anti-gamma-delta TCR antibody. The CD3+CD56-NKG2C+ fraction of several donors was also led by these clonotypes.

This clonotype was sampled from a woman between 18 and 29 years old in good health. The V and J genes are TRBV6-2 or TRBV6-3 and TRBJ1-1; D is uncertain. The material sequenced was PBMCs. The CDR3 loop reads CASQHGSLYTEAFF. The CDR3 DNA reads as TGTGCCAGCCAGCACGGTTCCCTTTACACTGAAGCTTTCTTT.